The text below deals with one TCR beta chain. The target antigen is unknown. This sample stems from a study of cytotoxic CD8 clonotypes in ibrutinib-treated CLL. Whole-study results and caveats: Public clonotypes occurred uncommonly; on treatment, they contracted or remained stable.

The repertoire was sequenced with immunoSEQ multiplex PCR; TCRdb's copy has only in-frame clones and lacks some. There are some 58,000 clones in the sample; roughly 70% occur only once, and about 39% lies in the top ten. The sample here was PBMCs, taken after 12 months of ibrutinib treatment. This clonotype was obtained from a human donor with chronic lymphocytic leukemia.

The CDR3 nucleotides read TGCGCCAGCAGCCAAGAGTACGGAGACGGGGAGCTGTTTTTT. Protein: CASSQEYGDGELFF. V is TRBV4-3 and J is TRBJ2-2; no firm D call. CDR1 is LGHNA, CDR2 YSLEER, per germline. The V and J ends lost 0 bases and 7 bases respectively, with 9 bases between them. This CDR3 region has 14 residues.